What follows are 20 T cell receptor beta chains derived from one specimen sequenced in a study of blood T cells in healthy people across ages. Next came a second PCR, run for about 6 to 12 cycles, which used a sample-barcoded 5' primer along with a J-beta primer mix. TCRdb redid the calling of the 5' RACE reads with MiXCR, one entry per CDR3 protein. The table has 850,000 to 950,000 distinct CDR3 sequences, more than 25% seen once. The sequencing input was blood. The receptors derive from a woman of 80 years or more in good health.

This clonotype came up many times. One junction end does not reproduce the germline sequence, and a read error may be involved. The chain uses TRBV7-2 and TRBJ1-2; D not certain. CDR3 size: 14 residues. From germline, CDR1 is SGHTA and CDR2 FQGNSA. The chain's CDR3 is CASSPGRANYGYTF. The CDR3 DNA sequence: TGCGCCAGCAGTCCTGGACGGGCTAACTATGGCTACACCTTC.

Concerning this clonotype itself: This may be a read error, as it is one base from a much larger clone. The CDR3 bases are TGTGTCAGCAGCTACGTCGGGGAGCAGTTCTTC. Its translation: CVSSYVGEQFF. V gene TRBV3-1 combines with J gene TRBJ2-1; D unresolved. This CDR3 contains 11 residues. The V gene's germline CDR1 is LGHDT and CDR2 YNNKEL (reference sequence).

This clonotype was recorded at least ten times. V gene TRBV12-3 or TRBV12-4 combines with J gene TRBJ1-2, with a weak D call TRBD1 (5 bases). This CDR3 spans 14 amino acids. Trimming took off 3 bases at V and 4 bases at J, with 12 bases between the two ends. As DNA, the CDR3 is TGTGCCAGCAGTTTTCAGGGCGGTCCCTATGGCTACACCTTC. Translation gives CASSFQGGPYGYTF.

The rearrangement links TRBV7-9 to TRBJ1-2; D gene uncertain. This CDR3 is 14 amino acids long. Germline lookup yields CDR1 SEHNR and CDR2 FQNEAQ (reference sequence). Trimming left V 5 bases short and J 1 base short, with 11 bases between. CDR3 sequence (DNA): TGTGCCAGCAGCCCGGGGATCCTTAACTATGGCTACACCTTC. Amino acid sequence: CASSPGILNYGYTF.

This clonotype has ten or more counts. The chain is built from TRBV20-1 and TRBJ2-7, with D unresolved. This CDR3 is built from 11 residues. Trimming left V 1 base short and J 3 bases short, with 4 bases between. Germline V gives CDR1 DFQATT, CDR2 SNEGSKA (reference sequence). DNA of the CDR3: TGCAGTGCTAGAGTAATCTACGAGCAGTACTTC. Translated: CSARVIYEQYF.

This clonotype was counted a few times. A read error may explain this, as a much larger clone is one base away. The genes are TRBV20-1 and TRBJ2-7; D is possibly TRBD2 (6 bases). V lost 6 bases and J lost 7, with 22 bases in between. CDR1 is DFQATT, CDR2 SNEGSKA, per germline (reference sequence). This CDR3 comprises 14 residues. Written as DNA, the CDR3 is TGCAGTGCCCGGGACTCCCCGAACGGCTATGAGCAGTACTTC. This encodes CSARDSPNGYEQYF.

This clonotype was observed a few times. A single base separates this from a much larger clone, so it may be a read error. This chain connects TRBV5-5 to TRBJ2-7; D gene unclear. Trimming cost V 2 bases and J 7 bases, with 10 bases left between them. This CDR3 contains 12 residues. From germline, CDR1 is SGHKS and CDR2 YYEKEE (reference sequence). CDR3 sequence (DNA): TGTGCCAGCAGCTTACCCTACAATGAGCAGTACTTC. It yields the protein CASSLPYNEQYF.

Points on this clonotype: At one end, the junction sequence differs from germline, possibly due to a read error. The chain carries TRBV6-6 and TRBJ2-3; D might be TRBD1 (6 bases). This CDR3 has 16 amino acids. CDR1 is MNHNY, CDR2 SVGAGI, per germline (reference sequence). In DNA form, the CDR3 reads TGTGCCAACAGTTACGGGCAGGGGCCTGGCACAGATACGCAGTATTTT. Translated, it gives CANSYGQGPGTDTQYF.

Many counts were recorded for this clonotype. This rearrangement joins TRBV7-2 to TRBJ2-5; TRBD2 matches at 12 bases. V lost 3 bases and J lost 7; bases outside the gene matches: 3. The CDR3 spans 14 residues. Germline V gene lookup returns CDR1 SGHTA and CDR2 FQGNSA. This CDR3 is CASSFGTSGSTQYF. CDR3 in DNA: TGTGCCAGCAGCTTCGGGACTAGCGGGTCGACCCAGTACTTC.

This clonotype has just one count. This may stem from a read error, because a much larger clone lies one nucleotide away. The chain is built from TRBV28 and TRBJ2-7; D is unclear. Germline V CDR1 and CDR2: MDHEN, SYDVKM. This CDR3 region has 12 residues. DNA of the CDR3: TGTACCAGCAGCTCCCGAGCCTACGAGCAGTACTTC. This gives the protein CTSSSRAYEQYF.

This clonotype was seen a handful of times. Its ends do not fully match the called genes, so a read error is possible. The chain joins TRBV3-1 to TRBJ1-1, with 8 bases aligning to TRBD1. The CDR3 loop spans 12 amino acids. Germline V lookup: CDR1 LGHDT, CDR2 YNNKEL (reference sequence). The CDR3 DNA reads TGTGCCAGTCCGGACAGGGAAACTGGAGCTTTCTTT. This translates into CASPDRETGAFF.

This clonotype appeared many times. The chain is built from TRBV4-3 and TRBJ1-1; D is perhaps TRBD1 (6 bases). The CDR3 loop spans 13 amino acids. The germline gives CDR1 LGHNA, CDR2 YSLEER. V was clipped by 6 bases and J by 6 bases, with 14 bases between them. The CDR3, as DNA: TGCGCCAGCAGTGCCAGGGGAGGCGCTGAAGCTTTCTTT. Translation gives CASSARGGAEAFF.

This clonotype was counted at least ten times. The J gene is TRBJ2-1, the V gene TRBV6-2 or TRBV6-3, with no clear D. The CDR3 covers 12 residues. V was pared by 6 bases and J by 10 bases, with 13 bases between. The germline gives CDR1 MNHEY, CDR2 SVGEGT. CDR3 residues: CASSLFSAEQFF. In nucleotides, the CDR3 is TGTGCCAGCAGCCTATTTTCGGCAGAGCAGTTCTTC.

This clonotype was observed a few times. Just one base apart from a much larger clone, this may be a read error. The CDR3 loop reads CAASPDSLGYTF. For the CDR3, the DNA is TGTGCCGCCAGTCCGGACAGCCTTGGCTACACCTTC. This sequence joins TRBV24-1 and TRBJ1-2; TRBD1 might be the D (6 bases). The germline V gene has CDR1 KGHDR and CDR2 SFDVKD. This CDR3 has 12 residues.

The chain uses TRBV7-9 and TRBJ1-1; D gene unclear. Per germline, CDR1 SEHNR and CDR2 FQNEAQ (reference sequence). The CDR3 has 13 amino acids. DNA of the CDR3: TGTGTCGGGCAGGCAATGGAAACCACTGAAGCTTTCTTT. Translated, it gives CVGQAMETTEAFF.

Points on this clonotype: A much larger clone lies a single base off, so this may be a read error. V and J are TRBV11-2 and TRBJ2-1; D call uncertain. The CDR3 contains 13 residues. Germline V gene lookup returns CDR1 SGHAT and CDR2 FQNNGV. V was pared by 8 bases and J by 6 bases, with 14 bases between. The CDR3 reads CASGSHRFNEQFF. CDR3 DNA sequence: TGTGCCAGCGGCTCCCACAGATTCAATGAGCAGTTCTTC.

This clonotype was recorded a few times. The CDR3 DNA sequence: TGTGCCTGGAGCCCAGGGGTAGTCAAAAACATTCAGTACTTC. Translated, it gives CAWSPGVVKNIQYF. The rearrangement joins TRBV30 to TRBJ2-4; TRBD1 might be the D (6 bases). The CDR3 length is 14 residues. Looked up from germline, CDR1 is GTSNPN and CDR2 is SVGIG (reference sequence). The V end was cut by 3 bases, the J end by 3 bases, with 12 bases between.

Worth noting for this clonotype: Germline is not matched at one junction end, which may reflect a read error. The chain carries TRBV5-1 and TRBJ1-4, with D unclear. Germline CDR1 reads SGHRS; CDR2 reads YFSETQ. CDR3 length: 14 amino acids. The CDR3 DNA follows: TGCGCCAGCAGCTTGGTGGGAATTCAGGAAAAACCGTTTTTT. Its protein product is CASSLVGIQEKPFF.

This clonotype occurred a few times. The chain recombines TRBV7-2 with TRBJ2-7; D might be TRBD1 (7 bases). V was clipped by 3 bases and J by 12 bases, with 21 bases between them. Per the germline V gene, CDR1 is SGHTA and CDR2 is FQGNSA. There are 14 residues in the CDR3. CDR3 DNA: TGTGCCAGCAGCTTGGCGGGGCAGGGGGAGACCCGGTACTTC. It yields the protein CASSLAGQGETRYF.

The rearrangement joins TRBV18 to TRBJ2-5; no reliable D call. The length of the CDR3 is 13 residues. Trimming shortened V by 2 bases and J by 2 bases, and 6 bases separated the two germline ends. Germline lookup yields CDR1 KGHSH and CDR2 LQKENI. The CDR3 loop is CASSPTYQETQYF. The CDR3 DNA follows: TGTGCCAGCTCACCAACTTATCAAGAGACCCAGTACTTC.